The following is a TCR beta chain sequence with its context. Its antigen is unidentified. The data originate from a study of OX40 agonist ivuxolimab in advanced cancers. At the level of the study: Ivuxolimab, an antibody acting as an agonist of OX40 (CD134), was used to treat patients. Study-wide results and caveats: CD8+ T cells were the subset that, on average, had more expanded clones than CD4+.

The protocol was immunoSEQ multiplex PCR, while the TCRdb copy is restricted to in-frame clones and leaves out a portion. The table records about 36,000 clones, 88% of them present only once. The receptor's source is an adult with an advanced solid tumor such as melanoma, head and neck, liver or kidney cancer. The source was CD4+ or CD8+ T cells sorted from blood, collected in a trial of the OX40 agonist ivuxolimab.

For the CDR3, the DNA is TGTGCCATCAGTGAGCGCATAGGGAACACTGAAGCTTTCTTT. Its translation: CAISERIGNTEAFF. J is TRBJ1-1 and V is TRBV10-3, with D hard to call. This CDR3 is 14 amino acids long. Germline V gene data show CDR1 as ENHRY and CDR2 as SYGVKD. V was shortened by 2 bases and J by 1 base, with 8 bases between the two germline ends.